This paragraph covers one T cell receptor beta chain sequence. The antigen this receptor binds is unknown. Base qualities are not provided; no much larger clone lies one nucleotide away. The data derive from a study of blood T cells in healthy people across ages (dated by TCRdb to between 2014 and 2017). Study-level background: In model experiments, roughly one uniquely barcoded TCR beta cDNA molecule per two T cells was captured by template switching. Using the same blood draw, the study looked at two additional independent replicas of 1 million unique cDNA reads for two donors, one aged 18 to 29 and the other aged 80 or older. Donors were grouped into four age groups: young (average roughly 16 years), middle-aged (roughly 38), aged (about 60) and long-lived (approximately 81). Using deep sequencing normalized with unique cDNA molecular identifiers, the study measured how TCR beta repertoire diversity changes with age.

The roughly 39 donors, aged about 6 to 95 years, were systemically healthy Caucasian individuals from Russia. Each donor gave 9 to 10 milliliters of peripheral blood, collected into EDTA-treated Vacutainer tubes. PBMCs were isolated by Ficoll-Paque density-gradient centrifugation, with at least 6 million obtained per sample. Trizol reagent was used to extract total RNA from PBMCs, with at least 6 micrograms per sample. The percentages of naive CD45RAhigh/CD27high T cells were determined by flow cytometry on a PBMC aliquot from every donor. Library creation used 5' RACE. The reads were generated on an Illumina HiSeq 2500. A second PCR of about 7 to 12 cycles was performed with a sample-barcoded 5' primer and a J-beta primer mix. A unique molecular identifier was introduced onto each TCR beta cDNA molecule by a template-switch 5' adaptor carrying 12 random nucleotides. At least 3 million CDR3-containing paired-end reads were obtained from each sample. First-strand cDNA was synthesized from all RNA with the Mint cDNA synthesis kit, primed by a TRBC-specific oligonucleotide. Following uracil-DNA glycosylase treatment, all cDNA underwent a first 18-cycle PCR with the universal primers M1SS and BC2_uni_R. In the original analysis: For normalization, 1 million high-quality reads were randomly selected from each sample, with every read carrying a distinct molecular identifier. Instead of being binned into consensus sequences, reads with shared molecular identifiers were discarded. CDR3 identification, clonotype clustering and error correction used MiTCR with a Q25 quality threshold and the strictest error-elimination algorithm. A nonparametric unseen species model with Euler transformation was used to estimate a lower bound on total TCR beta diversity. TCRdb reprocessed the public reads (quality trimming at Q25 with fastp, clone calling with MiXCR) and kept in-frame beta chains. Rows merge per CDR3 protein into single entries with the most common DNA and genes. The V and J calls and clone size are TCRdb's, not the authors'. Within this sample are a few hundred thousand distinct CDR3 sequences, with approximately 26% of them counted one time only. The ten largest clones represent over 3.5% of the sample.

What the authors observed across the whole study: Since profiling was done on bulk unsorted PBMCs, naive and antigen-experienced compartments could not be conclusively compared. Compared with the aged group, the long-lived group had more naive CD4+ T cells, fewer expanded clones and increased TCR diversity, suggesting age selection. The percentage of naive T cells measured by flow cytometry correlated strongly with observed TCR beta diversity. The CMV infection status of donors was not known, potentially confounding age-related changes in expanded clonotypes. Estimates of total diversity based on one million sequenced T cells were regarded as lower bounds and as underestimates. As age increased, observed TCR beta diversity per million T cells dropped in a roughly linear way, and a significant reduction was already evident by age about 36.

Based on the germline V gene (reference sequence), the CDR1 and CDR2 sequences are SGHNT and YYREEE. The junction shows trimming of 3 bases on V and 0 bases on J, plus 18 bases between the germline ends. The CDR3, from cysteine to phenylalanine, totals 17 residues. Only the CDR3 portion is preserved as DNA: 51 bases, with reading frame beginning at the first base. The data also belong to a second study, concerning T cells of mothers and their children. As that second paper reports: Nine systemically healthy Caucasian individuals, comprising three mothers and their six children, were included as donors. cDNA synthesis consumed the entire amount of extracted RNA, loaded at around 1.5 ug RNA in each 15 ul reaction. In the second PCR, sample barcodes and 2-4 random nucleotides were introduced via the M1S primer. Over 8.5 million TCR beta CDR3 reads came from each mother, compared with 2.5 million to 3.5 million reads from each child. Thymic selection shapes the output of TCR recombination in a similar way in related and unrelated pairs, and inherited differences have a minor effect. Related mother-child pairs always showed normalized repertoire overlap that was slightly higher than in unrelated mother-child pairs, though the difference was never significant. No persistent microchimeric T cell clones were found, with a detection sensitivity of 80 to 100 clones per million clonotypes. In the study, deep NGS was used to compare the TCR beta repertoires of mothers and children, and features distinguishing related mother-child pairs from unrelated individuals were sought. On average, the children were about 10 +/- 4 years old, while the mothers were about 40 +/- 4 years old. After adapter ligation with NEBNext reagents, the libraries were sequenced on Illumina HiSeq 2000 with 100+100 nt paired-end reads. To avoid cross-contamination, the mother libraries and the child libraries were prepared a month apart and sequenced in separate runs. For each donor, between roughly 500,000 and 2,200,000 distinct TCR beta clonotypes were identified. Naive TCR beta clonotypes were estimated from low-frequency clonotypes matched to each donor's FACS-determined naive share, without sorting.

The sequence came from a boy between 2 and 10 years old in good health. Sequenced: blood. The receptor chain draws on TRBV5-4 and TRBJ1-2; TRBD1 is a weak D gene call, 6 bases matching. The bases are TGTGCCAGCAGCTCGTCCGGGGGGCGCGGAACTAACTATGGCTACACCTTC. Translation gives CASSSSGGRGTNYGYTF.